Below, 4 T cell receptor beta chains from the same sample are listed, as sequenced in a study of blood T cell repertoires in COVID-19. The data were produced by immunoSEQ multiplex PCR, yet TCRdb's version contains in-frame clones alone and is incomplete. The sample records 200,000 to 300,000 clones, roughly 91% being singletons. The sample consisted of peripheral blood. Source of these receptors: a man younger than 45 with COVID-19, enrolled during active disease.

This clone has a single count. This chain connects TRBV25-1 to TRBJ1-2; TRBD1 aligns across 9 bases. Germline lookup yields CDR1 MGHDK and CDR2 SYGVNS. The length of the CDR3 is 14 residues. V lost 3 bases, J lost 3 bases, and 2 bases stayed unmatched. CDR3 residues: CASSDWDRDYGYTF. CDR3 in DNA: TGTGCCAGCAGTGATTGGGACAGGGACTATGGCTACACCTTC.

J is TRBJ2-7 and V is TRBV4-1; perhaps TRBD2 as D (5 bases). CDR3 size: 16 residues. Germline V gene lookup returns CDR1 MGHRA and CDR2 YSYEKL. Trimming pared 0 bases from V and 2 bases from J, leaving 14 bases between. Here the CDR3 reads CASSQDSGVGTYEQYF. The CDR3 region has the DNA TGCGCCAGCAGCCAAGATTCCGGGGTGGGGACCTACGAGCAGTACTTC.

The V gene is TRBV9, the J gene TRBJ1-2; D may be TRBD1 (6 bases). There are 15 residues in the CDR3. CDR1 is SGDLS and CDR2 is YYNGEE in the germline V gene. Trimming removed 0 bases at V and 1 base at J, with 10 bases between. The CDR3 region has the DNA TGTGCCAGCAGCGTAGATGGGGGCCGTAACTATGGCTACACCTTC. Amino acids: CASSVDGGRNYGYTF. The entire variable domain, with the rest obtained from reference TRBV9 and TRBJ1-2, is as follows: DSGVTQTPKHLITATGQRVTLRCSPRSGDLSVYWYQQSLDQGLQFLIQYYNGEERAKGNILERFSAQQFPDLHSELNLSSLELGDSALYFCASSVDGGRNYGYTFGSGTRLTVV.

This chain joins TRBV3-1 (or the pseudogene TRBV3-2) and TRBJ1-3, with D tentatively TRBD1 (6 bases). This CDR3 has 17 residues. V was trimmed by 4 bases and J by 6 bases, leaving 22 bases between them. The V gene's germline CDR1 is LGHDT and CDR2 YNNKEL (reference sequence). The CDR3 DNA is TGTGCCAGCAGCCTAAGACCCCTCCAGGGGAACGCAAACACCATATATTTT. Its protein is CASSLRPLQGNANTIYF.